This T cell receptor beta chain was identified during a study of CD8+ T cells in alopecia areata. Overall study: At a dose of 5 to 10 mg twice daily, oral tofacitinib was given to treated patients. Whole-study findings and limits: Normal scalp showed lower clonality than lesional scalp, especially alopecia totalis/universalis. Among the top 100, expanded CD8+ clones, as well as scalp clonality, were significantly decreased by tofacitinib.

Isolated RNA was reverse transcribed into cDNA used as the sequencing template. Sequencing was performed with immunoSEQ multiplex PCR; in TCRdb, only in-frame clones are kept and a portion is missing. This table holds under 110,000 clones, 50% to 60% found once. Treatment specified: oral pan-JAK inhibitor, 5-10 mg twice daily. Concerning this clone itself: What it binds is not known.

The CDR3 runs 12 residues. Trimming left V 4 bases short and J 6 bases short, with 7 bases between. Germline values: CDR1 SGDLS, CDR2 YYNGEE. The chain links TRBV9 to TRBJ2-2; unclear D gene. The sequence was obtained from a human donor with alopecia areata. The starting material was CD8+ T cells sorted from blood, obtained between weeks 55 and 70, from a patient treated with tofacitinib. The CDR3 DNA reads TGTGCCAGCAGCCCACGCGCCGGGGAGCTGTTTTTT. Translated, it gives CASSPRAGELFF.